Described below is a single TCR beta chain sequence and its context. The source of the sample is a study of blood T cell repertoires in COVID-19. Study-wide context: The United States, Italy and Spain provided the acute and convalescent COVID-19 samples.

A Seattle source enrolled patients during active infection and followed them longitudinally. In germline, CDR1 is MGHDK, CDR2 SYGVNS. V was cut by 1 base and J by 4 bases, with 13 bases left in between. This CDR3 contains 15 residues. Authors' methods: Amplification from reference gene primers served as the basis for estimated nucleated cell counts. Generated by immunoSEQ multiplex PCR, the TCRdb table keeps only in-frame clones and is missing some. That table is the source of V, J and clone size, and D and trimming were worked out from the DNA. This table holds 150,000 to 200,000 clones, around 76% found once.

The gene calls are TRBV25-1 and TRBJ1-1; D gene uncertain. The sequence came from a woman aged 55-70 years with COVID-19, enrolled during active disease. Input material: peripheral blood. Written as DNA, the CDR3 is TGTGCCAGCAGTGAATCAAAGGTCCGGGGCACTGAAGCTTTCTTT. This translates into CASSESKVRGTEAFF.